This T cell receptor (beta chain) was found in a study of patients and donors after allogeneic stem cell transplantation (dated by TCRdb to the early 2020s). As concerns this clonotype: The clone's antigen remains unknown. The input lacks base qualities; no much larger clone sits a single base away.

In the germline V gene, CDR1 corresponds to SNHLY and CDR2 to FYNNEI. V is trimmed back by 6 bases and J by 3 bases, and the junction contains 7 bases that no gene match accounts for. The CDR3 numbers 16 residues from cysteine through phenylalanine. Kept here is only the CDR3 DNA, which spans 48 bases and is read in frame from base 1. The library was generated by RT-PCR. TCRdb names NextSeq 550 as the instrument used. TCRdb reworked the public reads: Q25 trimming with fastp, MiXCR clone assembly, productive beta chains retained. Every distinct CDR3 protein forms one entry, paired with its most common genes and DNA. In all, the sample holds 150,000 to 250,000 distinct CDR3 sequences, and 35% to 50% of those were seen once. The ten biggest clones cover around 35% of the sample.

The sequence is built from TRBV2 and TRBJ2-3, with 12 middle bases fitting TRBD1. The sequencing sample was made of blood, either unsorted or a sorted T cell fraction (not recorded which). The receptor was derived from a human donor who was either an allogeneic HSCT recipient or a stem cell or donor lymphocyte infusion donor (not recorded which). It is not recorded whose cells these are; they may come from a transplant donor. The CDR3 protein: CASSSRDRGPTDTQYF. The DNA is TGTGCCAGCAGCTCCCGGGACAGGGGGCCGACAGATACGCAGTATTTT.